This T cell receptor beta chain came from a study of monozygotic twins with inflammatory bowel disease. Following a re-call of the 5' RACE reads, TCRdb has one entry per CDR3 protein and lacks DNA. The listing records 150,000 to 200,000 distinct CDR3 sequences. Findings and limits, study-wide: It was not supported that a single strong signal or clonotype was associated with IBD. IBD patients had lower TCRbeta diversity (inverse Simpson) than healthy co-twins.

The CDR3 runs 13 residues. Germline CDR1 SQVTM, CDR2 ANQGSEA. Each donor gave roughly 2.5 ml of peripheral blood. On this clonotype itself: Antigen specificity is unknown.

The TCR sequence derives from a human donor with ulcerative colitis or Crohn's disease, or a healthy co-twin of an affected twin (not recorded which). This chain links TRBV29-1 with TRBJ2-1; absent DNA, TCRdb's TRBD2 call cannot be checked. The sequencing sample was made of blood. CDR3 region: CSDDGRRDNEQFF.